The clone carrying this T cell receptor (beta chain) was seen a handful of times. The data belong to a study of blood T cell repertoires in COVID-19. Study summary: Sources were T cells, B-cell-depleted T cells, or PBMCs; the material itself was cDNA or gDNA.

Original handling: Scientists estimated how many nucleated cells there were by amplifying reference gene primers. The table came from immunoSEQ multiplex PCR; TCRdb's copy has only in-frame clones and leaves some out. Clone size and the V and J calls come from that table; the DNA yielded D and trimming. The table includes around 250,000 clones, approximately 82% detected once. V shed 3 bases, J shed 4 bases, and the junction held 5 bases outside the gene matches. CDR1 and CDR2 (germline): SGDLS, YYNGEE. The CDR3 is 15 residues long. Sequencing input: peripheral blood. The chain is built from TRBV9 and TRBJ2-2, with 8 bases fitting TRBD1. The TCR comes from a man older than 75 with acute or convalescent COVID-19. The CDR3 is CASSAGQGATGELFF. The DNA of the CDR3 is TGTGCCAGCAGCGCCGGACAGGGAGCCACCGGGGAGCTGTTTTTT.